The T cell receptor (beta chain) under discussion was sequenced for a study of T cells after posttransplantation cyclophosphamide. Treatment was busulfan-fludarabine conditioning, a marrow graft, and cyclophosphamide on days +3 and +4. Clones were sequenced by immunoSEQ multiplex PCR, and TCRdb holds only the in-frame ones, with some missing. Here the sample spans 10,000 to 13,000 clones, about 89% being singletons. Germline V gene lookup returns CDR1 MDHEN and CDR2 SYDVKM. CDR3 length: 17 amino acids. With V trimmed by 3 bases and J by 5 bases, 13 bases remained unmatched. The chain has TRBV28 and TRBJ2-7, with 10 bases lining up with TRBD2. The material was CD4+ T cells sorted from PBMCs, obtained after allogeneic stem cell transplant with posttransplant cyclophosphamide. The sequence came from a male patient younger than 45 who received an allogeneic stem cell transplant from a related donor, was CMV-positive, and had acute GVHD only. Some T cells may possibly be graft donor cells. CDR3 sequence: CASSFSSGGAEVNEQYF. DNA for the CDR3: TGTGCCAGCAGTTTTTCGAGCGGGGGGGCCGAGGTGAACGAGCAGTACTTC. The entire variable domain, with the rest obtained from reference TRBV28 and TRBJ2-7, is as follows: DVKVTQSSRYLVKRTGEKVFLECVQDMDHENMFWYRQDPGLGLRLIYFSYDVKMKEKGDIPEGYSVSREKKERFSLILESASTNQTSMYLCASSFSSGGAEVNEQYFGPGTRLTVT.